Below, one T cell receptor beta chain is given with its context. What it binds is not known. One end of the junction is discordant with germline, which a read error may explain. The data are from a study of shared clonotypes between healthy human individuals. Study information: The study enrolled a couple of women and a few men aged 18 to 49.

Libraries were prepared by immunoSEQ multiplex PCR; TCRdb keeps only in-frame clonotypes and omits some of them. Among approximately 640,000 clones listed, around 91% were seen once. CD45RO+ cells joined CCR7-negative CD45RA+ TemRA cells to form CD8 memory. The length of the CDR3 is 15 residues. From germline, CDR1 is SGHRS and CDR2 YFSETQ. Study-wide results and caveats: Sorted-subset sequencing, rarefaction showed, was incomplete despite large depth.

Material: memory CD8+ T cells from PBMCs. As for subset: CD45RO+ cells pooled with CCR7-negative TemRA cells. The sequence came from a man aged 18-30 years in good health. Some clones in this sample may be carry-over from other donors' samples. V usage is TRBV5-1 and J usage is TRBJ2-1; 10 bases align to TRBD1. The CDR3: CASSLTRQGAYFKIF. CDR3 DNA sequence: TGCGCCAGCAGCTTGACGAGACAGGGGGCCTACTTTAAGATCTTC.